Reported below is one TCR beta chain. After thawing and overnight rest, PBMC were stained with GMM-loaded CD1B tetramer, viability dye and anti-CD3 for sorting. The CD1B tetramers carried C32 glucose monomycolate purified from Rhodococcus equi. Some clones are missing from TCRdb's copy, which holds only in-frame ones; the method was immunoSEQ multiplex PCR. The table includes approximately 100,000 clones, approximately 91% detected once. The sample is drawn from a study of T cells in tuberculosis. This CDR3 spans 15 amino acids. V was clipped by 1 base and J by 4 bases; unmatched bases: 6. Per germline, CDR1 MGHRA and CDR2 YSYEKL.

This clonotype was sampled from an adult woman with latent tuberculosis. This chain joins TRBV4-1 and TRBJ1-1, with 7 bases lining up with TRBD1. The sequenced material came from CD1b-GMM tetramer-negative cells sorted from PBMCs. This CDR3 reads CASSQAGGIGTEAFF. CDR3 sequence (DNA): TGCGCCAGCAGCCAAGCAGGGGGGATTGGCACTGAAGCTTTCTTT.